These 5 T cell receptor beta chains were sequenced from one sample in a study of blood T cell repertoires in COVID-19. Using immunoSEQ multiplex PCR, the repertoire was profiled, and TCRdb retains in-frame clones only, with some absent. This sample has around 110,000 clones, with 90% found just once. The sample comprised peripheral blood. The receptors originated from a human donor with active COVID-19. The donor label of this sample is uncertain.

The rearrangement joins TRBV28 to TRBJ2-5; D is uncertain. V lost 4 bases, J lost 6 bases, and 18 bases lay in between. Per the germline V gene, CDR1 is MDHEN and CDR2 is SYDVKM. The CDR3 is made up of 15 amino acids. CDR3 nucleotides: TGTGCCAGCAGTTCGCAAATCAACAGAAAGCAGACCCAGTACTTC. Protein: CASSSQINRKQTQYF.

The DNA of the CDR3 is TGTGCCAGCAGTTTTAGGTCAGGGTTGGGCAATCAGCCCCAGCATTTT. Protein product: CASSFRSGLGNQPQHF. The V and J genes are TRBV27 and TRBJ1-5, with D perhaps matching TRBD1 (5 bases). Trimming took 3 bases from V and 2 from J, leaving 14 bases between them. CDR3 length: 16 residues. CDR1 is MNHEY, CDR2 SMNVEV, per germline (reference sequence).

The rearrangement links TRBV7-9 to TRBJ2-5; 7 bases agree with TRBD2. J lost 0 bases, V lost 2 bases, and 12 bases had no gene match. CDR3 length: 18 residues. Germline CDR1 SEHNR, CDR2 FQNEAQ (reference sequence). In nucleotides, the CDR3 is TGTGCCAGCAGCTTAAAACCTGGTACTAGCGCCGACCAAGAGACCCAGTACTTC. Its translation: CASSLKPGTSADQETQYF.

The chain has TRBV4-3 and TRBJ1-6; D uncertain. Trimming removed 0 bases at V and 6 bases at J, with 12 bases between. Germline loops: CDR1 LGHNA, CDR2 YSLEER. The CDR3 loop spans 16 amino acids. The DNA for the CDR3 is TGCGCCAGCAGCCAAGAGTCCCAAGTCGGTAATTCACCCCTCCACTTT. Protein product: CASSQESQVGNSPLHF.

The chain has TRBV11-2 and TRBJ2-5; the match to TRBD2 covers 12 bases. The CDR3 is 16 residues long. Unmatched junction bases numbered 12, after V lost 8 bases and J lost 5 bases. Germline V gene lookup returns CDR1 SGHAT and CDR2 FQNNGV. Here the CDR3 reads CASAPTSGGASETQYF. The CDR3, as DNA: TGTGCCAGCGCACCGACTAGCGGGGGTGCTTCGGAGACCCAGTACTTC. Full variable domain (missing parts from reference TRBV11-2 and TRBJ2-5): EAGVAQSPRYKIIEKRQSVAFWCNPISGHATLYWYQQILGQGPKLLIQFQNNGVVDDSQLPKDRFSAERLKGVDSTLKIQPAKLEDSAVYLCASAPTSGGASETQYFGPGTRLLVL.